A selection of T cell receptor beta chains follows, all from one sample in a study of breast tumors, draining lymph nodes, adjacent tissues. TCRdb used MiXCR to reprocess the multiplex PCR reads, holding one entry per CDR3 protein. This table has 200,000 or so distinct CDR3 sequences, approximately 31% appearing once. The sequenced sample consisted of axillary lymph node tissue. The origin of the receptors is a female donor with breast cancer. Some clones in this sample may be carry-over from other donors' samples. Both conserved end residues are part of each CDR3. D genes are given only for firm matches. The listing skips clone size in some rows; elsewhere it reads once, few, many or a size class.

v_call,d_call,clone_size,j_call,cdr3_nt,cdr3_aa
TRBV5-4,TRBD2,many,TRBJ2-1,TGTGCCAGCAGCTTGGCCGGGACTAGCGGGTACAATGAGCAGTTCTTC,CASSLAGTSGYNEQFF
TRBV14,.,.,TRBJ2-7,TGTGCCAGCAGCCAAGCGCGAGGGTCCTACGAGCAGTACTTC,CASSQARGSYEQYF
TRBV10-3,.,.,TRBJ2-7,TGTGCCCCCGCAACAGCCCCATTACGCGAGCAGTACTTC,CAPATAPLREQYF
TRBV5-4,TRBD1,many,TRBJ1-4,TGTGCCAGCAGCTTGCCCGGGACAGGGAGTGAAAAACTGTTTTTT,CASSLPGTGSEKLFF
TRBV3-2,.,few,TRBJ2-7,TGTGCCAGCAGCCAAGATATCGAGCAGTACTTC,CASSQDIEQYF
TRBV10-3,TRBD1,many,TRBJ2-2,TGTGCCATCAACCCGACAGGGGCCGGGGAGCTGTTTTTT,CAINPTGAGELFF
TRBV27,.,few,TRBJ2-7,TGTGCCAGCAGTTTAAGTACAGACCCCTACGAGCAGTACTTC,CASSLSTDPYEQYF
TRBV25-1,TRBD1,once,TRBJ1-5,TGTGCCAGCAGAGCCGATCGGGGGCGGCAGGGGGATCAGCCCCAGCATTTT,CASRADRGRQGDQPQHF
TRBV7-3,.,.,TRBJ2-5,TGTGCCAGCAGCCTACACGGGACTACGAGGGGACAAGAGTCCCAGTACTTC,CASSLHGTTRGQESQYF
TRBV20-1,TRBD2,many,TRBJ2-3,TGCAGTGCTAAAGGACTAGCGGGGTACACAGATACGCAGTATTTT,CSAKGLAGYTDTQYF
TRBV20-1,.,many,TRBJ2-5,TGCAGTATATCGGGGCTGGGGGAGACCCAGTACTTC,CSISGLGETQYF
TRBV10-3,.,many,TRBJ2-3,TGTGCCATCATTCCGGACGGAGCTCCACCAGATACGCAGTATTTT,CAIIPDGAPPDTQYF
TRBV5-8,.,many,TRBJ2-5,TGTGCCAGCAGCTCTCCGGGACCCCGGAGAGAGACCCAGTACTTC,CASSSPGPRRETQYF
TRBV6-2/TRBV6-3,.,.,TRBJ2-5,TGTGCCAGCAGTATGAGGGGGAGAGAGGCCCAGTACTTC,CASSMRGREAQYF
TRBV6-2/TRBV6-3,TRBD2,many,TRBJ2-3,TGTGCCAGCGGAGATAGCGGGAGGACTAGCACAGATACGCAGTATTTT,CASGDSGRTSTDTQYF
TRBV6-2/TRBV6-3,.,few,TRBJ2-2,TGTGCCATCCGAGGGGGGAGATCCGACGGGGAGCTGTTTTTT,CAIRGGRSDGELFF